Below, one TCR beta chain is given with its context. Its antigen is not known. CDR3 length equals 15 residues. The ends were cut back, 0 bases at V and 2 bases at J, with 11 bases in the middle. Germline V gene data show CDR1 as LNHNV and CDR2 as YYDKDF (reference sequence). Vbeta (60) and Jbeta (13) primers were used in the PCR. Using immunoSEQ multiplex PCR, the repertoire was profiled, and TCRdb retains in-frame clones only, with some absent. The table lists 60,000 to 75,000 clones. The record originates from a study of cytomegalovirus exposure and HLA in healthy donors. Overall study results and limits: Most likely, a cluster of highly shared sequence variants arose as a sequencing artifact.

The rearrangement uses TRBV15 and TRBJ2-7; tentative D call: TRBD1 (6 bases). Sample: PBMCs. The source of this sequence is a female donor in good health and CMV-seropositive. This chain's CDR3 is CATSRDVGAAYEQYF. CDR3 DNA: TGTGCCACCAGCAGAGATGTGGGGGCGGCCTACGAGCAGTACTTC.